This entry describes one T cell receptor beta chain. Its antigen is as yet unknown. Some clones are missing from TCRdb's copy, which holds only in-frame ones; the method was immunoSEQ multiplex PCR. Of tens of thousands of clones listed, nearly 98% are singletons. The data originate from a study of siplizumab effects on memory and regulatory T cells. Study-wide points: No naive or memory phenotype could be assigned to roughly 75-97% of proliferating clones. The authors did not confirm suppressive function in proliferating Tregs from siplizumab cultures. With siplizumab, cumulative frequency of CD4+ memory-derived alloreactive sequences dropped significantly.

The germline V and J ends were trimmed by 8 bases and 0 bases, with 13 bases remaining between them. The CDR3 spans 15 residues. Looked up from germline, CDR1 is ENHRY and CDR2 is SYGVKD. The sequencing sample was made of naive CD8+ T cells sorted from blood. The receptor comes from a human donor in good health. The chain carries TRBV10-3 and TRBJ1-4, with TRBD1 as a possible D gene (5 bases). DNA for the CDR3: TGTGCCATCCGTCAGGGCCCTTCAACTAATGAAAAACTGTTTTTT. This codes for CAIRQGPSTNEKLFF.